The rows below give T cell receptor beta chains drawn from one sample of a study of OX40 agonist ivuxolimab in advanced cancers. TCRdb's copy holds only in-frame clones and misses some; the assay was immunoSEQ multiplex PCR. The sample comprises 100,000 to 150,000 clones, around 93% of which are singletons, and 0.8% to 1% rests with the top ten. The sequences come from CD4+ or CD8+ T cells sorted from blood, collected in a trial of the OX40 agonist ivuxolimab. The receptor set was obtained from an adult with an advanced solid tumor such as melanoma, head and neck, liver or kidney cancer. Each CDR3 is given with its conserved first and last residue. Each record gives: D gene, clone size, V gene, J gene, CDR3 protein, CDR3 DNA. The D gene is left open where the match is weak. A clone size is listed for some rows: how often the clone was seen (once, few, many), or a class if it is expanded.

D: TRBD1
size: .
V: TRBV6-6
J: TRBJ1-1
CDR3: CASTPGQGRTEAFF
DNA: TGTGCCAGCACCCCGGGACAGGGGAGAACTGAAGCTTTCTTT

D: .
size: .
V: TRBV2
J: TRBJ2-7
CDR3: CASTQAGVVYEQYF
DNA: TGTGCCAGCACCCAGGCAGGGGTGGTCTACGAGCAGTACTTC

D: .
size: .
V: TRBV18
J: TRBJ2-2
CDR3: CASSPGTESTGELFF
DNA: TGTGCCAGCTCACCGGGGACGGAGTCCACCGGGGAGCTGTTTTTT

D: TRBD2
size: .
V: TRBV28
J: TRBJ2-2
CDR3: CASSSYRGGDTGELFF
DNA: TGTGCCAGCAGTTCGTACCGGGGGGGCGACACCGGGGAGCTGTTTTTT

D: .
size: .
V: TRBV19
J: TRBJ2-1
CDR3: CASSIVGGMHNEQFF
DNA: TGTGCCAGTAGTATAGTAGGGGGTATGCACAATGAGCAGTTCTTC

D: TRBD2
size: .
V: TRBV5-4
J: TRBJ2-7
CDR3: CASSQVIAGGISYEQYF
DNA: TGTGCCAGCAGCCAAGTTATAGCGGGAGGTATCTCCTACGAGCAGTACTTC

D: .
size: .
V: TRBV25-1
J: TRBJ1-2
CDR3: CASSEEGWGPLVYGYTF
DNA: TGTGCCAGCAGTGAAGAGGGATGGGGTCCTTTAGTCTATGGCTACACCTTC

D: .
size: once
V: TRBV7-2
J: TRBJ2-3
CDR3: CASSLVVTPATDTQYF
DNA: TGTGCCAGCAGCTTAGTAGTTACGCCTGCCACAGATACGCAGTATTTT

D: TRBD1
size: .
V: TRBV7-8
J: TRBJ1-3
CDR3: CASSLWTGGVGNTIYF
DNA: TGTGCCAGCAGCTTATGGACAGGGGGAGTGGGAAACACCATATATTTT

D: .
size: .
V: TRBV7-3
J: TRBJ2-3
CDR3: CASSFPGGDTQYF
DNA: TGTGCCAGCAGCTTTCCCGGCGGAGATACGCAGTATTTT

D: .
size: .
V: TRBV19
J: TRBJ2-7
CDR3: CASSHNYEQYF
DNA: TGTGCCAGTAGTCATAACTACGAGCAGTACTTC

D: TRBD2
size: .
V: TRBV6-6
J: TRBJ2-7
CDR3: CASRLATSGDYEQYF
DNA: TGTGCCAGCAGACTCGCGACTAGCGGGGACTACGAGCAGTACTTC

D: .
size: few
V: TRBV11-1
J: TRBJ1-2
CDR3: CASSLRGVSYGYTF
DNA: TGTGCCAGCAGCTTACGAGGGGTGAGCTATGGCTACACCTTC

D: .
size: .
V: TRBV7-9
J: TRBJ2-3
CDR3: CASSSTDTQYF
DNA: TGTGCCAGCAGCTCTACAGATACGCAGTATTTT

D: .
size: .
V: TRBV30
J: TRBJ1-3
CDR3: CAWSRESGNTIYF
DNA: TGTGCCTGGAGTCGAGAATCTGGAAACACCATATATTTT

D: .
size: .
V: TRBV7-2
J: TRBJ2-7
CDR3: CASSPAYEQYF
DNA: TGTGCCAGCAGCCCGGCCTACGAGCAGTACTTC

D: .
size: .
V: TRBV5-4
J: TRBJ1-1
CDR3: CASSLVNTEAFF
DNA: TGTGCCAGCAGCTTGGTGAACACTGAAGCTTTCTTT

D: TRBD1
size: .
V: TRBV6-5
J: TRBJ1-1
CDR3: CASSATGEWDTEAFF
DNA: TGTGCCAGCAGTGCCACAGGGGAGTGGGACACTGAAGCTTTCTTT

D: .
size: once
V: TRBV6-1
J: TRBJ2-1
CDR3: CASTPGLASYNEQFF
DNA: TGTGCCAGCACCCCGGGACTTGCCTCCTACAATGAGCAGTTCTTC

D: .
size: few
V: TRBV29-1
J: TRBJ1-2
CDR3: CSVEDEKTGNYGYTF
DNA: TGCAGCGTTGAAGACGAGAAAACAGGGAACTATGGCTACACCTTC

D: .
size: .
V: TRBV9
J: TRBJ1-1
CDR3: CASSVGGRPLNTEAFF
DNA: TGTGCCAGCAGCGTAGGGGGCAGACCACTAAACACTGAAGCTTTCTTT

D: TRBD1
size: .
V: TRBV4-2
J: TRBJ1-1
CDR3: CASSQHGQGNTEAFF
DNA: TGTGCCAGCAGCCAACACGGACAGGGGAACACTGAAGCTTTCTTT

D: .
size: .
V: TRBV7-3
J: TRBJ1-2
CDR3: CASSFDGGNYGYTF
DNA: TGTGCCAGCAGCTTCGACGGCGGTAACTATGGCTACACCTTC

D: TRBD1
size: .
V: TRBV10-1
J: TRBJ1-1
CDR3: CASSGQGGTEAFF
DNA: TGCGCCAGCAGTGGTCAGGGGGGCACTGAAGCTTTCTTT

D: TRBD2
size: .
V: TRBV13
J: TRBJ2-1
CDR3: CASSFRWQGERWGGNEQFF
DNA: TGTGCCAGCAGCTTTCGGTGGCAGGGTGAGAGGTGGGGGGGCAATGAGCAGTTCTTC

D: .
size: once
V: TRBV7-9
J: TRBJ2-7
CDR3: CASSLSENEQYF
DNA: TGTGCCAGCAGCTTATCGGAGAACGAGCAGTACTTC

D: .
size: .
V: TRBV28
J: TRBJ2-7
CDR3: CASSVGQGYGEQYF
DNA: TGTGCCAGCAGCGTGGGCCAGGGGTATGGCGAGCAGTACTTC

D: .
size: .
V: TRBV28
J: TRBJ2-7
CDR3: CASSNLGVYEQYF
DNA: TGTGCCAGCTCGAACCTAGGGGTCTACGAGCAGTACTTC

D: .
size: once
V: TRBV5-4
J: TRBJ1-5
CDR3: CASSLDERQPQHF
DNA: TGTGCCAGCAGCTTGGATGAGCGTCAGCCCCAGCATTTT

D: .
size: once
V: TRBV9
J: TRBJ1-1
CDR3: CASSVLGNTEAFF
DNA: TGTGCCAGCAGCGTTTTAGGGAACACTGAAGCTTTCTTT

D: .
size: .
V: TRBV28
J: TRBJ2-1
CDR3: CASSFPNEQFF
DNA: TGTGCCAGCAGTTTTCCCAATGAGCAGTTCTTC

D: TRBD1
size: .
V: TRBV27
J: TRBJ1-4
CDR3: CASRQGGEKLFF
DNA: TGTGCCAGCCGACAGGGAGGTGAAAAACTGTTTTTT

D: TRBD2
size: .
V: TRBV7-6
J: TRBJ2-2
CDR3: CASSSTSGLLSGELFF
DNA: TGTGCCAGCAGCTCGACTAGCGGGCTACTATCCGGGGAGCTGTTTTTT

D: .
size: .
V: TRBV6-5
J: TRBJ2-7
CDR3: CASSYSPSGSYEQYF
DNA: TGTGCCAGCAGTTACTCACCCAGCGGCTCCTACGAGCAGTACTTC

D: TRBD1
size: .
V: TRBV18
J: TRBJ1-5
CDR3: CASSPRGQGNQPQHF
DNA: TGTGCCAGCTCACCCAGGGGGCAGGGCAATCAGCCCCAGCATTTT

D: .
size: .
V: TRBV5-1
J: TRBJ1-1
CDR3: CASSLSPENTEAFF
DNA: TGCGCCAGCAGCTTGAGCCCAGAGAACACTGAAGCTTTCTTT

D: .
size: .
V: TRBV12-5
J: TRBJ2-1
CDR3: CASGQDQNEQFF
DNA: TGTGCTAGTGGTCAAGACCAGAATGAGCAGTTCTTC

D: .
size: .
V: TRBV6-6
J: TRBJ2-2
CDR3: CATTSRDASNTGELFF
DNA: TGTGCCACCACGTCCAGGGACGCCTCGAACACCGGGGAGCTGTTTTTT

D: .
size: .
V: TRBV7-3
J: TRBJ2-1
CDR3: CASSLIASFDEQFF
DNA: TGTGCCAGCAGCTTAATCGCTAGCTTCGATGAGCAGTTCTTC

D: TRBD2
size: .
V: TRBV7-3
J: TRBJ2-7
CDR3: CASSLSPPRASGTWRAPYEQYF
DNA: TGTGCCAGCAGCTTAAGCCCCCCGCGGGCTAGCGGGACGTGGCGGGCTCCCTACGAGCAGTACTTC

D: TRBD1
size: .
V: TRBV9
J: TRBJ1-4
CDR3: CASSTGQMRGEKLFF
DNA: TGTGCCAGCAGCACGGGACAGATGCGTGGAGAAAAACTGTTTTTT

D: .
size: .
V: TRBV19
J: TRBJ2-1
CDR3: CATRSRDPNEQFF
DNA: TGTGCCACCAGAAGCCGGGACCCTAATGAGCAGTTCTTC

D: TRBD2
size: .
V: TRBV18
J: TRBJ2-1
CDR3: CASSPTSGRPNEQFF
DNA: TGTGCCAGCTCACCGACTAGCGGACGCCCCAATGAGCAGTTCTTC

D: .
size: .
V: TRBV9
J: TRBJ2-7
CDR3: CASSSSPYEQYF
DNA: TGTGCCAGCAGCTCAAGCCCCTACGAGCAGTACTTC

D: TRBD1
size: .
V: TRBV28
J: TRBJ1-2
CDR3: CASKSPDRVYGYTF
DNA: TGTGCCAGCAAGTCCCCCGACAGGGTATATGGCTACACCTTC

D: .
size: .
V: TRBV25-1
J: TRBJ1-2
CDR3: CASREPSGVLGYTF
DNA: TGTGCCAGCAGGGAACCGTCTGGGGTCCTTGGCTACACCTTC

D: TRBD1
size: .
V: TRBV12-5
J: TRBJ2-2
CDR3: CASGFGQGTGELFF
DNA: TGTGCTAGTGGTTTCGGACAGGGGACCGGGGAGCTGTTTTTT

D: TRBD1
size: .
V: TRBV28
J: TRBJ2-7
CDR3: CASSLGDRGLSYEQYF
DNA: TGTGCCAGCAGTTTAGGGGACAGGGGGCTATCCTACGAGCAGTACTTC

D: TRBD2
size: .
V: TRBV27
J: TRBJ2-3
CDR3: CASSLSWTSGGGTDTQYF
DNA: TGTGCCAGCAGTTTATCGTGGACTAGCGGGGGTGGCACAGATACGCAGTATTTT

D: .
size: .
V: TRBV7-3
J: TRBJ1-1
CDR3: CASSLEGNTEAFF
DNA: TGTGCCAGCAGCTTAGAAGGGAACACTGAAGCTTTCTTT

D: .
size: .
V: TRBV5-1
J: TRBJ2-1
CDR3: CASSQGGAGGGQFF
DNA: TGCGCCAGCAGCCAGGGGGGCGCGGGAGGTGGGCAGTTCTTC

D: .
size: .
V: TRBV19
J: TRBJ2-5
CDR3: CASSTPGVQETQYF
DNA: TGTGCCAGTAGTACCCCCGGGGTTCAAGAGACCCAGTACTTC